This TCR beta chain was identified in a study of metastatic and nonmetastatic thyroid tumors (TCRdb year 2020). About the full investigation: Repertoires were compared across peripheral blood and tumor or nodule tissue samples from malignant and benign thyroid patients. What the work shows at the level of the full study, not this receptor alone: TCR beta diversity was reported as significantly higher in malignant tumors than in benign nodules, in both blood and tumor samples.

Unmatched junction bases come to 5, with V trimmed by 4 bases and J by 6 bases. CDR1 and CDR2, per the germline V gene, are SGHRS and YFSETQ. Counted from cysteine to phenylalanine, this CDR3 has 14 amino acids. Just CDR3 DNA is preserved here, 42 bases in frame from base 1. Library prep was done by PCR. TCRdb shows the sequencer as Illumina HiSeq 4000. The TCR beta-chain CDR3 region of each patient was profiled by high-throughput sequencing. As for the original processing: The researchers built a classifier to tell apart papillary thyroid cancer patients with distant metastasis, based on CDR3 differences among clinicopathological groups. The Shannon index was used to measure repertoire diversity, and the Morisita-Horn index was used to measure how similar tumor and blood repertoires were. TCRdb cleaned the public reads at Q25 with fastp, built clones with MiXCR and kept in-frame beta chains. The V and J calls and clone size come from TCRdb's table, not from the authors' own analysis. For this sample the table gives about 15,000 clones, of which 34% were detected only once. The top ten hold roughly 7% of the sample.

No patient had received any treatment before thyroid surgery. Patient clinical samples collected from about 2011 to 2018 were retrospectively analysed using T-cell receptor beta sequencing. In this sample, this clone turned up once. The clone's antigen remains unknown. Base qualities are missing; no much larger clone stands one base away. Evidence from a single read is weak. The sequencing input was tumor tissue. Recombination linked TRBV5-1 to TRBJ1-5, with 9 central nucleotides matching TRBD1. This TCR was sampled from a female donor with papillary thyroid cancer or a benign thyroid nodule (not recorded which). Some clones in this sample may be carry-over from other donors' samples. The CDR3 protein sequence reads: CASSPGQGIQPQHF. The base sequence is TGCGCCAGCAGCCCCGGACAGGGGATTCAGCCCCAGCATTTT.